Listed below are T cell receptor beta chains from one sample, sequenced in a study of circulating and synovial CD4+ cells in juvenile arthritis. The assay was immunoSEQ multiplex PCR, and TCRdb's table has in-frame clones only and misses some. Of about 32,000 clones listed, 93% were seen once; the top ten hold about 3.1%. Sequencing was performed on CD4+ T cells from blood. The receptors derive from a human donor with juvenile idiopathic arthritis. Both conserved end residues are part of each CDR3. D genes are given only for firm matches. The size of a clone is reported for some rows only, either as once, few or many, or as a class for expanded clones.

CDR3aa | CDR3nt | j_gene | v_gene | abundance | d_gene
CASSIPGLTNSYEQYF | TGTGCCAGTAGTATTCCAGGACTAACAAACTCCTACGAGCAGTACTTC | TRBJ2-7 | TRBV19 | . | .
CASSLAGQGVNEQFF | TGTGCCAGCAGCTTAGCGGGGCAGGGGGTCAATGAGCAGTTCTTC | TRBJ2-1 | TRBV7-6 | . | TRBD1
CASSLAGGPGDTQYF | TGCGCCAGCAGCTTGGCGGGAGGGCCGGGAGATACGCAGTATTTT | TRBJ2-3 | TRBV5-1 | . | TRBD2
CASSSRRELFNEQFF | TGCGCCAGCAGCTCCCGGCGGGAGCTGTTCAATGAGCAGTTCTTC | TRBJ2-1 | TRBV4-1 | . | TRBD2
CASSQLDILAFGEQYF | TGCGCCAGCAGCCAACTCGATATACTAGCGTTTGGGGAGCAGTACTTC | TRBJ2-7 | TRBV4-1 | . | TRBD2
CAWIRALVGTEAFF | TGTGCCTGGATCAGGGCATTGGTGGGAACTGAAGCTTTCTTT | TRBJ1-1 | TRBV30 | . | .
CSVEEWDRGVETQYF | TGCAGCGTTGAAGAGTGGGACAGGGGCGTCGAGACCCAGTACTTC | TRBJ2-5 | TRBV29-1 | . | TRBD1
CSVSQLAGDEQYF | TGCAGCGTTTCGCAACTAGCTGGCGACGAGCAGTACTTC | TRBJ2-7 | TRBV29-1 | once | .
CASSENGRYTF | TGTGCCAGCAGTGAGAATGGGAGGTACACCTTC | TRBJ1-2 | TRBV25-1 | . | .
CASSSTGTGGETQYF | TGTGCCAGCAGTTCGACGGGGACAGGGGGAGAGACCCAGTACTTC | TRBJ2-5 | TRBV27 | . | TRBD1
CASSERTALLDTQYF | TGTGCCAGCAGTGAAAGGACAGCCCTATTAGATACGCAGTATTTT | TRBJ2-3 | TRBV6-1 | . | .
CASSLGGTGIYEQYF | TGTGCCAGCAGCTTAGGGGGAACAGGGATCTACGAGCAGTACTTC | TRBJ2-7 | TRBV7-6 | once | .
CASSQESWSGLRNTDTQYF | TGTGCCAGCAGCCAAGAAAGTTGGTCGGGGTTGCGTAACACAGATACGCAGTATTTT | TRBJ2-3 | TRBV14 | . | .
CASSVAGQGVDIQYF | TGTGCCAGCAGCGTAGCGGGACAGGGGGTAGACATTCAGTACTTC | TRBJ2-4 | TRBV9 | . | TRBD1
CASGSEDRPEQYF | TGTGCTAGTGGTTCAGAAGACAGACCCGAGCAGTACTTC | TRBJ2-7 | TRBV12-5 | . | .
CASSPGLAGVTETQYF | TGCGCCAGCAGCCCCGGACTAGCGGGAGTCACAGAGACCCAGTACTTC | TRBJ2-5 | TRBV5-1 | . | TRBD2
CASSMVWTSGSGNEQFF | TGTGCCAGTAGTATGGTCTGGACTAGCGGGAGTGGCAATGAGCAGTTCTTC | TRBJ2-1 | TRBV19 | . | TRBD2
CASSLVLAGGSPHEQYF | TGCGCCAGCAGCTTGGTCCTAGCGGGAGGGTCTCCCCACGAGCAGTACTTC | TRBJ2-7 | TRBV5-1 | . | TRBD2
CASSFEGRGTDTQYF | TGTGCCAGCAGTTTTGAGGGCCGAGGCACAGATACGCAGTATTTT | TRBJ2-3 | TRBV28 | once | .
CASSPKLFGGELFF | TGTGCCAGCTCACCTAAGCTCTTTGGCGGGGAGCTGTTTTTT | TRBJ2-2 | TRBV18 | . | .
CATSRLAGERETQYF | TGTGCCACCAGCAGACTAGCGGGAGAGAGGGAGACCCAGTACTTC | TRBJ2-5 | TRBV15 | . | TRBD2
CASSPNPGQITDTQYF | TGTGCCAGCTCTCCCAATCCGGGACAGATCACAGATACGCAGTATTTT | TRBJ2-3 | TRBV18 | . | TRBD1
CASSNLPGLAGGRDEQFF | TGTGCCAGCAGTAACCTACCGGGACTAGCGGGAGGGAGGGATGAGCAGTTCTTC | TRBJ2-1 | TRBV28 | . | TRBD2
CASSIGTSGRWTDTQYF | TGTGCCAGTAGTATCGGGACTAGCGGGAGGTGGACAGATACGCAGTATTTT | TRBJ2-3 | TRBV19 | . | TRBD2
CASSQSGKSGGPYEQYF | TGCGCCAGCAGCCAAAGCGGAAAATCGGGAGGACCCTACGAGCAGTACTTC | TRBJ2-7 | TRBV4-1 | . | TRBD2
CASSPSGSGSRYEQYF | TGTGCCAGCAGCCCGTCCGGCAGCGGGAGTCGGTACGAGCAGTACTTC | TRBJ2-7 | TRBV4-2 | . | TRBD2
CASSKAGVWYEQYF | TGTGCCAGCAGTAAAGCGGGAGTCTGGTACGAGCAGTACTTC | TRBJ2-7 | TRBV28 | . | TRBD2
CASSTGGPRSAFF | TGTGCCAGCAGCACGGGGGGGCCTAGATCGGCTTTCTTT | TRBJ1-1 | TRBV6-5 | . | .
CASSTESGRAYNEQFF | TGTGCCAGCAGCACCGAGAGCGGGAGGGCCTACAATGAGCAGTTCTTC | TRBJ2-1 | TRBV7-2 | once | TRBD2
CASSIDPSQDFTDTQYF | TGTGCCAGTAGTATAGATCCATCGCAGGATTTCACAGATACGCAGTATTTT | TRBJ2-3 | TRBV19 | . | .
CASSPVRGDRGTPNEKLFF | TGTGCCAGCTCACCCGTACGGGGGGACAGGGGGACTCCTAATGAAAAACTGTTTTTT | TRBJ1-4 | TRBV18 | . | TRBD1
CSVAGLAGGRGTDTQYF | TGCAGCGTTGCGGGACTAGCGGGAGGGCGGGGCACAGATACGCAGTATTTT | TRBJ2-3 | TRBV29-1 | . | TRBD2
CAISEWGPQEDYEQYF | TGTGCCATCAGTGAGTGGGGCCCACAGGAAGACTACGAGCAGTACTTC | TRBJ2-7 | TRBV10-3 | . | .
CASSVEGTGDTEAFF | TGTGCCAGCAGCGTAGAGGGGACAGGGGATACTGAAGCTTTCTTT | TRBJ1-1 | TRBV9 | once | TRBD1
CASSLGGATNEKLFF | TGCGCCAGCAGCTTGGGGGGCGCAACTAATGAAAAACTGTTTTTT | TRBJ1-4 | TRBV5-1 | few | .
CASSPLAGNEQFF | TGTGCCAGCTCACCACTAGCGGGTAATGAGCAGTTCTTC | TRBJ2-1 | TRBV18 | . | TRBD2
CASSELAVANTGELFF | TGTGCCAGCAGTGAACTAGCGGTCGCGAACACCGGGGAGCTGTTTTTT | TRBJ2-2 | TRBV6-1 | . | TRBD2
CASRGRDYNEQFF | TGTGCCAGCAGAGGGAGGGATTACAATGAGCAGTTCTTC | TRBJ2-1 | TRBV28 | . | TRBD2
CSAGGGLEQYF | TGCAGTGCCGGAGGGGGCCTCGAGCAGTACTTC | TRBJ2-7 | TRBV20-1 | . | .
CASSVSPPLAGDNEQFF | TGTGCCAGCAGCGTGAGCCCCCCACTAGCGGGAGACAATGAGCAGTTCTTC | TRBJ2-1 | TRBV9 | . | TRBD2